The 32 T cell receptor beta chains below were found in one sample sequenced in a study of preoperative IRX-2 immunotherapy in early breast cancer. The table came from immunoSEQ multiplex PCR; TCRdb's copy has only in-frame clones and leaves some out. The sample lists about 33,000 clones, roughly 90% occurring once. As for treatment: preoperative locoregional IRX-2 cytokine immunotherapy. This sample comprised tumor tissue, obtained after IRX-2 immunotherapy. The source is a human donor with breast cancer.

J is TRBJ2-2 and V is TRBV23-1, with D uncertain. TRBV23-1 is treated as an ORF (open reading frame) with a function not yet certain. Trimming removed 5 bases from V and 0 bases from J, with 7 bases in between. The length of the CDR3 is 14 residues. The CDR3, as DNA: TGCGCCAGCAGTACCGGGCCGAACACCGGGGAGCTGTTTTTT. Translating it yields CASSTGPNTGELFF.

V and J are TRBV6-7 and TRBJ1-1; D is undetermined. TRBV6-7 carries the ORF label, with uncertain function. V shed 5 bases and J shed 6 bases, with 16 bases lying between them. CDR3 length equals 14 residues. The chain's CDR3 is CASSERPGGAEAFF. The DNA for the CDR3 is TGTGCCAGCAGTGAAAGACCAGGCGGGGCTGAAGCTTTCTTT.

The DNA for the CDR3 is TGTGCCAGCACTCATCCCGGGACAGGGTATGAAAAACTGTTTTTT. Translated: CASTHPGTGYEKLFF. The V call is TRBV6-8, the J call TRBJ1-4, with 9 nucleotides matching TRBD1. Germline V gene lookup returns CDR1 MNHGY and CDR2 SAAAGT. The CDR3 consists of 15 residues. Trimming took 7 bases from V and 6 from J; bases not matched to a gene: 9.

In nucleotides, the CDR3 is TGTGCCAGCAGATTTGTAGCTAGCAATCAGCCCCAGCATTTT. Its translation: CASRFVASNQPQHF. The V and J genes are TRBV6-8 and TRBJ1-5; D call uncertain. The germline CDR1 and CDR2 sequences are MNHGY and SAAAGT. Trimming shortened V by 6 bases and J by 0 bases, and 9 bases separated the two germline ends. The CDR3 extends over 14 amino acids.

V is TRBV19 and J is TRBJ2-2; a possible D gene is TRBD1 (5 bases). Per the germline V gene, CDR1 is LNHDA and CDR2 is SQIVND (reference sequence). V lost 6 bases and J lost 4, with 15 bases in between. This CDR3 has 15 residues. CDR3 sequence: CASSEVGASTGELFF. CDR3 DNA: TGTGCCAGTAGCGAGGTAGGGGCGAGCACCGGGGAGCTGTTTTTT.

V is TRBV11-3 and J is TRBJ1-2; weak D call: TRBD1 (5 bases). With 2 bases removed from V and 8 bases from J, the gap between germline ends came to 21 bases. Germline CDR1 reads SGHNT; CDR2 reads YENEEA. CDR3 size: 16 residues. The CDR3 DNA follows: TGTGCCAGCAGCTTACAGTTGGGCAGGGTTGTTGAAGGCTACACCTTC. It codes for CASSLQLGRVVEGYTF. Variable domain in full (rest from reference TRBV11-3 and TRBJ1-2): EAGVVQSPRYKIIEKKQPVAFWCNPISGHNTLYWYLQNLGQGPELLIRYENEEAVDDSQLPKDRFSAERLKGVDSTLKIQPAELGDSAVYLCASSLQLGRVVEGYTFGSGTRLTVV.

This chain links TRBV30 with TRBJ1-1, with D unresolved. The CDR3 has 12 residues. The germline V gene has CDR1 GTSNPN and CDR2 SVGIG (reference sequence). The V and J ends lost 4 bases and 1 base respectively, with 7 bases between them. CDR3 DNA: TGTGCCTGGACCGGCTCGAACACTGAAGCTTTCTTT. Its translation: CAWTGSNTEAFF.

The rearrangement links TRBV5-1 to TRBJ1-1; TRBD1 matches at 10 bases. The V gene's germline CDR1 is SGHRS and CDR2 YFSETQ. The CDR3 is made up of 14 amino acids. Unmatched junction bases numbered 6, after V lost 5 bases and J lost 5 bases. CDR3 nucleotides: TGCGCCAGCAGGTGGGACAGGGGAACAACTGAAGCTTTCTTT. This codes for CASRWDRGTTEAFF.

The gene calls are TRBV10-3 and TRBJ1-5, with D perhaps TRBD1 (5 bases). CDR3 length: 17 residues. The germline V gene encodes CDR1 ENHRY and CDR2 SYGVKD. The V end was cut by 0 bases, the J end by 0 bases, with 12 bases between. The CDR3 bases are TGTGCCATCAGTGAGTCGAAGGGGACCCATAGCAATCAGCCCCAGCATTTT. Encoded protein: CAISESKGTHSNQPQHF.

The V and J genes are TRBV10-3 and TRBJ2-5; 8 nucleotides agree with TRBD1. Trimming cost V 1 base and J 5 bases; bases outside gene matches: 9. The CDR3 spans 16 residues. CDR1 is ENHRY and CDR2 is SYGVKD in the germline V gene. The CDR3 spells CAISEWDRLRAETQYF. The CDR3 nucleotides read TGTGCCATCAGTGAGTGGGACAGGTTGAGAGCGGAGACCCAGTACTTC.

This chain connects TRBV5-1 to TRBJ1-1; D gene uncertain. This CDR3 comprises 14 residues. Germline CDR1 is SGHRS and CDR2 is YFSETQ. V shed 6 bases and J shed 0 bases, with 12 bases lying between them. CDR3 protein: CASKATPMNTEAFF. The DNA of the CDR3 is TGCGCCAGCAAGGCAACTCCAATGAACACTGAAGCTTTCTTT.

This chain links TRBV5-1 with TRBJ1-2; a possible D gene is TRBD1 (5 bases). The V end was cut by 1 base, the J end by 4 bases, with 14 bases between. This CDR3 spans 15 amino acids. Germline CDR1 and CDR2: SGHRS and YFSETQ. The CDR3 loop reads CASSLSTDGTYGYTF. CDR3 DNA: TGCGCCAGCAGCTTGTCCACGGACGGGACCTATGGCTACACCTTC.

CDR3 sequence: CASSPPGGLETQYF. In DNA form, the CDR3 reads TGTGCCAGCAGCCCCCCTGGGGGGCTAGAGACCCAGTACTTC. The V and J genes are TRBV11-3 and TRBJ2-5; D might be TRBD1 or TRBD2, each matching 6 bases. Germline loops: CDR1 SGHNT, CDR2 YENEEA. The CDR3 extends over 14 amino acids. Trimming removed 5 bases at V and 4 bases at J, with 14 bases between.

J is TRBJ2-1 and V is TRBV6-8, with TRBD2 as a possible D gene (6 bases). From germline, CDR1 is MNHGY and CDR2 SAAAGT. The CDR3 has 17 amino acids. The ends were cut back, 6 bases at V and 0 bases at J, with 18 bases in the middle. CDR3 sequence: CASRGWGEHSSYNEQFF. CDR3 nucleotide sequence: TGTGCCAGCAGGGGGTGGGGGGAACACTCCTCCTACAATGAGCAGTTCTTC.

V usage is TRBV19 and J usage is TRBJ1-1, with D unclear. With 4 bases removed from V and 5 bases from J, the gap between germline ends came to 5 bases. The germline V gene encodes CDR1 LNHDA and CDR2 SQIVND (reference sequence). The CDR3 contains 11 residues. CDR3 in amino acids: CASSKGTEAFF. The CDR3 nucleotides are TGTGCCAGTAGTAAGGGAACTGAAGCTTTCTTT.

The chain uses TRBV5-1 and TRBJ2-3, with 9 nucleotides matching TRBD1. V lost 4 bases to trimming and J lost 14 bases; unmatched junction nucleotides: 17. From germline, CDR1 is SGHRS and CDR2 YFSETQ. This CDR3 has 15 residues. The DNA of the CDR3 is TGCGCCAGCAGCCAAGAGGGACAGGGAAGGGGCTCTAGGTATTTT. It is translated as CASSQEGQGRGSRYF.

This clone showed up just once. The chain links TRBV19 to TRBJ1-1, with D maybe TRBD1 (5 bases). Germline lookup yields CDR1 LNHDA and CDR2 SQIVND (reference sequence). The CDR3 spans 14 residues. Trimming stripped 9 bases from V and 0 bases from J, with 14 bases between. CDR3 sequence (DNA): TGTGCCAGCGACGGAGGGACTTTGAACACTGAAGCTTTCTTT. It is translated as CASDGGTLNTEAFF.

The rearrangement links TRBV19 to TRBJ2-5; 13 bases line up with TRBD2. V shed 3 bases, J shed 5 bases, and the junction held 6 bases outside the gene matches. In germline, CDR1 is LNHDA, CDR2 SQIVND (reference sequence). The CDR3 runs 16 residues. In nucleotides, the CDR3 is TGTGCCAGTAGTATCTTCACTAGCGGGAGGGCCGAGACCCAGTACTTC. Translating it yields CASSIFTSGRAETQYF.

CDR3: CASRFFAGGSTGELFF. As DNA, the CDR3 is TGCGCCAGCAGATTTTTTGCGGGGGGGAGCACCGGGGAGCTGTTTTTT. The chain is built from TRBV5-1 and TRBJ2-2; TRBD2 matches at 9 bases. Germline V gene lookup returns CDR1 SGHRS and CDR2 YFSETQ. This CDR3 is built from 16 residues. V trimming: 5 bases; J trimming: 4 bases; junction bases outside the gene matches: 9.

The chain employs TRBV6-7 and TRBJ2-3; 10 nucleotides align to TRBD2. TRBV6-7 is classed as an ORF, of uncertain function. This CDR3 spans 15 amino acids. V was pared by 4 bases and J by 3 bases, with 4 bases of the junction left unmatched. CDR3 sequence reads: CASSFIAGGTDTQYF. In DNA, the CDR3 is TGTGCCAGCAGTTTTATAGCGGGAGGTACAGATACGCAGTATTTT.

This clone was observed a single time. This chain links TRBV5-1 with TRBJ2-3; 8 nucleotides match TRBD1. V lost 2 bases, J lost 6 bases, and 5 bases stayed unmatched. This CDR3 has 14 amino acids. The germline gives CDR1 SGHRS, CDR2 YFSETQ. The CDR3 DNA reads TGCGCCAGCAGCTTAATGGACAGGGAGGATACGCAGTATTTT. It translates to CASSLMDREDTQYF.

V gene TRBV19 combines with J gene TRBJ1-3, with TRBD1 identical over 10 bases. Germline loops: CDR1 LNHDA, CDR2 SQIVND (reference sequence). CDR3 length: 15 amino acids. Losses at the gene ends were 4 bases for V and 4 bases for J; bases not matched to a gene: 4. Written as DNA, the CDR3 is TGTGCCAGTAGTACCAGACAGGGGGCAGGAAACACCATATATTTT. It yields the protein CASSTRQGAGNTIYF.

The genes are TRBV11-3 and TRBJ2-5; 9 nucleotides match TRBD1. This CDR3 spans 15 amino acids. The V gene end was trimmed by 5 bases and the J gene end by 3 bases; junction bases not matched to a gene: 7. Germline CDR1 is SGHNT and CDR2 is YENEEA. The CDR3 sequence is CASSPSGQGKETQYF. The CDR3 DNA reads TGTGCCAGCAGCCCGTCGGGACAGGGTAAAGAGACCCAGTACTTC.

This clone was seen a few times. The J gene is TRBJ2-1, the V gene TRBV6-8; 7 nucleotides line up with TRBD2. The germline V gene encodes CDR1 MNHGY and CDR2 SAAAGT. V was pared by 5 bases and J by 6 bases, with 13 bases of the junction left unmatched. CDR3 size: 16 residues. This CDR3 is CASSIWAGGKSNEQFF. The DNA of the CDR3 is TGTGCCAGCAGTATATGGGCCGGGGGGAAATCCAATGAGCAGTTCTTC.

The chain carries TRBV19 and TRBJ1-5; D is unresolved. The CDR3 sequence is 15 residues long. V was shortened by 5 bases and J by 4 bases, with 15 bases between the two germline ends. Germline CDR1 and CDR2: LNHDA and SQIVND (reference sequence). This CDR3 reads CASSLRRAVNQPQHF. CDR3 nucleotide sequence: TGTGCCAGTAGTCTCCGCCGGGCGGTTAATCAGCCCCAGCATTTT. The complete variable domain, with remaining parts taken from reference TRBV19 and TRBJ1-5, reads DGGITQSPKYLFRKEGQNVTLSCEQNLNHDAMYWYRQDPGQGLRLIYYSQIVNDFQKGDIAEGYSVSREKKESFPLTVTSAQKNPTAFYLCASSLRRAVNQPQHFGDGTRLSIL.

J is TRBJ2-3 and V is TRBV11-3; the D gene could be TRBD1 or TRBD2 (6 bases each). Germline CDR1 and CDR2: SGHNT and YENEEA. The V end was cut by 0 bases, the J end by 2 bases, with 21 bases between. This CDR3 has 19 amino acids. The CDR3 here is CASSLDISGWRDNTDTQYF. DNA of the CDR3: TGTGCCAGCAGCTTAGATATAAGTGGATGGCGGGACAACACAGATACGCAGTATTTT.

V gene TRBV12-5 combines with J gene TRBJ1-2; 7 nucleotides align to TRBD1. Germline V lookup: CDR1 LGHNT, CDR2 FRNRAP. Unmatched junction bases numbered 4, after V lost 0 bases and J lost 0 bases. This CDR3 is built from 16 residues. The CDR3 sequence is CASGLVGGRANYGYTF. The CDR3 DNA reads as TGTGCTAGTGGTTTGGTAGGGGGCAGGGCTAACTATGGCTACACCTTC.

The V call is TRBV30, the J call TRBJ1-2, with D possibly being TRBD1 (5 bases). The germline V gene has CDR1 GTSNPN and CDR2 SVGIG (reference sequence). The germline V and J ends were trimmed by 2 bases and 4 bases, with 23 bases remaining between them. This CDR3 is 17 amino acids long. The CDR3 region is CAWSKGSHFASGYGYTF. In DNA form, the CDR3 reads TGTGCCTGGAGTAAGGGGTCCCACTTCGCCTCTGGCTATGGCTACACCTTC.

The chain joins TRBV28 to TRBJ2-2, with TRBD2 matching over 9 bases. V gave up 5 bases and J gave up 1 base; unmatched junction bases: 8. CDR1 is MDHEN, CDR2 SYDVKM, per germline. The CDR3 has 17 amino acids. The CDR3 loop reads CASSTLRLAENTGELFF. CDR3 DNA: TGTGCCAGCAGTACCCTGAGACTAGCGGAGAACACCGGGGAGCTGTTTTTT. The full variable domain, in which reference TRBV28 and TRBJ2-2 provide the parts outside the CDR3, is DVKVTQSSRYLVKRTGEKVFLECVQDMDHENMFWYRQDPGLGLRLIYFSYDVKMKEKGDIPEGYSVSREKKERFSLILESASTNQTSMYLCASSTLRLAENTGELFFGEGSRLTVL.

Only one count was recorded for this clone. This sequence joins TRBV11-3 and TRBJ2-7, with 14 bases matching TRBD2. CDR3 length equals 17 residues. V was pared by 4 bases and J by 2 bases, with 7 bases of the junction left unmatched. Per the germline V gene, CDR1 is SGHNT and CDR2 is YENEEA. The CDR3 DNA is TGTGCCAGCAGCTATGGGACTAGCGGGAGTTTAACCTACGAGCAGTACTTC. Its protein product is CASSYGTSGSLTYEQYF. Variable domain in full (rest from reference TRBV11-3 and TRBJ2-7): EAGVVQSPRYKIIEKKQPVAFWCNPISGHNTLYWYLQNLGQGPELLIRYENEEAVDDSQLPKDRFSAERLKGVDSTLKIQPAELGDSAVYLCASSYGTSGSLTYEQYFGPGTRLTVT.

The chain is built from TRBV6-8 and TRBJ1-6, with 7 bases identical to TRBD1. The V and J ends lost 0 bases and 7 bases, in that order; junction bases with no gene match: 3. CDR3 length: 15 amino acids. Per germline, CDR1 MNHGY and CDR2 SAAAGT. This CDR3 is CASSYSTGVNSPLHF. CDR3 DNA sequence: TGTGCCAGCAGTTACTCTACAGGGGTAAATTCACCCCTCCACTTT.

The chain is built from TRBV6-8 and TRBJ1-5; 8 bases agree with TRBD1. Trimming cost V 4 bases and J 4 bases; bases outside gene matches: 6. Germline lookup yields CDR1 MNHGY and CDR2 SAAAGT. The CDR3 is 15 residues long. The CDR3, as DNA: TGTGCCAGCAGTTCCGGACAGGGTCGGAATCAGCCCCAGCATTTT. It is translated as CASSSGQGRNQPQHF.